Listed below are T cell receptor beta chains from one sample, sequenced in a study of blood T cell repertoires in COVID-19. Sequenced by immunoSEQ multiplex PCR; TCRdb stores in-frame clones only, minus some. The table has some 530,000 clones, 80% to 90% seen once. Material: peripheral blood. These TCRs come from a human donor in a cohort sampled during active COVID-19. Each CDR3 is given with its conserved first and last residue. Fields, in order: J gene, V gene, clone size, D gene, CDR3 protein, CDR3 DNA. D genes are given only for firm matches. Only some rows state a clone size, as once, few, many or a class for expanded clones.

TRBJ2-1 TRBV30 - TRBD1 CAWNPDRANYNEQFF TGTGCCTGGAATCCCGACAGGGCCAACTACAATGAGCAGTTCTTC
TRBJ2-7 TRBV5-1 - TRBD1 CASSLGTGIYEQYF TGCGCCAGCAGCTTGGGGACAGGGATCTACGAGCAGTACTTC
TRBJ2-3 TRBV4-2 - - CASSPSLGLSTDTQYF TGTGCCAGCAGCCCATCACTGGGGCTGAGCACAGATACGCAGTATTTT
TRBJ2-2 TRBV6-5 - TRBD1 CASSFDRGNTGELFF TGTGCCAGCAGCTTCGACAGGGGGAACACCGGGGAGCTGTTTTTT
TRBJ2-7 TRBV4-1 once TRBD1 CASSQGGQATYEQYF TGCGCCAGCAGCCAAGGGGGACAGGCTACCTACGAGCAGTACTTC
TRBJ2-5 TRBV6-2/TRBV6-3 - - CASSKVGLGLNQETQYF TGTGCCAGCAGTAAAGTCGGACTGGGATTAAATCAAGAGACCCAGTACTTC
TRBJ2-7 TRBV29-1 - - CSVEVAGDEQYF TGCAGCGTTGAAGTAGCAGGGGACGAGCAGTACTTC
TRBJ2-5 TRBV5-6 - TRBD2 CASLGMRERSPETQYF TGTGCCAGTCTGGGGATGCGGGAGCGAAGCCCAGAGACCCAGTACTTC
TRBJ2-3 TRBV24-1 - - CATSDRGTDTQYF TGTGCCACCAGTGATCGCGGCACAGATACGCAGTATTTT
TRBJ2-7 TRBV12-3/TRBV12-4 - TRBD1 CASGQGAYEQYF TGTGCCAGCGGACAGGGGGCCTACGAGCAGTACTTC
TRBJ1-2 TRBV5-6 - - CASSPQGFFYGYTF TGTGCCAGCAGCCCTCAGGGGTTTTTCTATGGCTACACCTTC
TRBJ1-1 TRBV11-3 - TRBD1 CASSYDRGSLAFF TGTGCCAGCAGCTACGACAGGGGGTCGTTAGCTTTCTTT
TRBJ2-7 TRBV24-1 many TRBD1 CATSDTRGLSGEQYF TGTGCCACCAGTGATACCAGGGGGCTGTCGGGCGAGCAGTACTTC
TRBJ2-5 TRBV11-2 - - CASKIYETQYF TGTGCCAGCAAAATCTACGAGACCCAGTACTTC
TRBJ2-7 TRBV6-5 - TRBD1 CASSYLRDRGYEQYF TGTGCCAGCAGTTACTTAAGGGACAGGGGCTACGAGCAGTACTTC
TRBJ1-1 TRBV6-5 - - CASRGGVLNTEAFF TGTGCCAGCAGGGGGGGGGTGTTGAACACTGAAGCTTTCTTT
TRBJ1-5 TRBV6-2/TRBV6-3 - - CASSPPGKKGGPQHF TGTGCCAGCAGCCCCCCGGGAAAGAAAGGCGGCCCCCAGCATTTT
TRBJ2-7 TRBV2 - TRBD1 CASSEGRPGQGSYEQYF TGTGCCAGCAGTGAAGGACGACCGGGACAGGGGTCCTACGAGCAGTACTTC
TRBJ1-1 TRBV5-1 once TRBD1 CASSLERQGTEAFF TGCGCCAGCAGCTTGGAAAGACAGGGCACTGAAGCTTTCTTT
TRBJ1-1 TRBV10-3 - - CAIREGGQNTEAFF TGTGCCATCAGAGAAGGGGGACAAAACACTGAAGCTTTCTTT
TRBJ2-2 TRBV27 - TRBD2 CASSRFSGVNTGELFF TGTGCCAGCAGTCGATTCAGCGGGGTGAACACCGGGGAGCTGTTTTTT
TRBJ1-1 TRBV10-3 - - CAISESSFGTEAFF TGTGCCATCAGTGAGTCGAGCTTTGGCACTGAAGCTTTCTTT
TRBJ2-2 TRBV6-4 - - CASSGVSNSVSAGELFF TGTGCCAGCAGTGGGGTAAGTAATAGCGTTTCCGCCGGGGAGCTGTTTTTT
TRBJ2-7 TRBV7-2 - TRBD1 CASSQDRITYEQYF TGTGCCAGCAGCCAGGACAGGATCACCTACGAGCAGTACTTC
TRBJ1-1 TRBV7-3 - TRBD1 CASSLMGQGLNTEAFF TGTGCCAGCAGCTTAATGGGACAGGGCTTGAACACTGAAGCTTTCTTT
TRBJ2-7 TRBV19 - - CASSPGQGTFYEQYF TGTGCCAGTAGCCCTGGCCAGGGGACGTTCTACGAGCAGTACTTC
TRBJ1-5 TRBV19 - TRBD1 CASMGTGRGDQPQHF TGTGCCAGTATGGGGACAGGACGGGGGGATCAGCCCCAGCATTTT
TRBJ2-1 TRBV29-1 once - CSAGQTGDEQFF TGCAGCGCTGGACAGACGGGCGATGAGCAGTTCTTC
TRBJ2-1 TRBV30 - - CAWSGGSGTYNEQFF TGTGCCTGGAGTGGTGGTAGCGGCACCTACAATGAGCAGTTCTTC
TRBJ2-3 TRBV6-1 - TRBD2 CASSESSGVLLGTDTQYF TGTGCCAGCAGTGAAAGTAGCGGGGTACTACTGGGCACAGATACGCAGTATTTT
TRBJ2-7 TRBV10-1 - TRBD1 CASRDLTTGGGGRCYEQYF TGCGCCAGCCGCGACCTCACGACAGGGGGCGGGGGCCGTTGCTACGAGCAGTACTTC
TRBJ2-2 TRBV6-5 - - CASSWTRTGELFF TGTGCCAGCAGTTGGACTCGGACCGGGGAGCTGTTTTTT
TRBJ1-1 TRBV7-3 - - CASSLTAARNTEAFF TGTGCCAGCAGCTTAACGGCGGCTAGGAACACTGAAGCTTTCTTT
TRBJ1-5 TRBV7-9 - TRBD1 CASSPETGGNQPQHF TGTGCCAGCAGCCCGGAGACAGGGGGGAATCAGCCCCAGCATTTT
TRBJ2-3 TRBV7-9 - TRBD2 CASSPWGGNTDTQYF TGTGCCAGCAGCCCCTGGGGAGGGAACACAGATACGCAGTATTTT
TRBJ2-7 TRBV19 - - CASSINLPGEQYF TGTGCCAGTAGTATTAATCTTCCAGGGGAGCAGTACTTC
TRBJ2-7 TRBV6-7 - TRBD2 CASRFPQRETYEQYF TGTGCCAGCCGTTTCCCCCAGCGGGAGACTTACGAGCAGTACTTC
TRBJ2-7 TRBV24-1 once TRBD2 CATTPSGSHEQYF TGTGCCACCACTCCTAGCGGGAGCCACGAGCAGTACTTC
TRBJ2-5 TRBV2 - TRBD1 CACNGDRGQLIHF TGTGCCTGTAATGGGGACAGGGGTCAATTAATCCACTTC
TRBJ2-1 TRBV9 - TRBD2 CASSPRGADNEQFF TGTGCCAGCAGCCCGCGGGGGGCCGACAATGAGCAGTTCTTC
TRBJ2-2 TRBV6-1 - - CASSEGRRATGELFF TGTGCCAGCAGTGAAGGTCGCAGGGCCACCGGGGAGCTGTTTTTT
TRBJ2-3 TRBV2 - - CASSDGTPGLAQYF TGTGCCAGCAGTGACGGGACTCCCGGGCTGGCGCAGTATTTT
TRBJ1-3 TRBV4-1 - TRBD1 CASSSSGQGAKNAGNTIYF TGCGCCAGCAGCTCAAGCGGACAGGGGGCTAAGAATGCGGGAAACACCATATATTTT
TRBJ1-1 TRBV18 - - CASSPERGLYF TGTGCCAGCTCACCAGAGCGGGGGCTATACTTT
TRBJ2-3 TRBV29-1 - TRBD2 CSVGRAPDTQYF TGCAGTGTCGGGAGGGCCCCAGATACGCAGTATTTT
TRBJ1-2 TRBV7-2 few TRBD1 CASSFTGGGGYTF TGTGCCAGCAGCTTTACAGGGGGCGGTGGCTACACCTTC
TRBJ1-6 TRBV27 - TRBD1 CATGTGSNSPLHF TGTGCCACCGGGACAGGGTCGAATTCACCCCTCCACTTT
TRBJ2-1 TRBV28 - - CASRGDNEQFF TGTGCCAGCAGGGGCGACAATGAGCAGTTCTTC
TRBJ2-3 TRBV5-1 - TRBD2 CASSRSSGRSTDTQYF TGCGCCAGCAGCCGTTCTAGCGGGAGATCGACAGATACGCAGTATTTT
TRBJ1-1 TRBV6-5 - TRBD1 CASRRTGNTEAFF TGTGCCAGCAGAAGGACAGGGAACACTGAAGCTTTCTTT
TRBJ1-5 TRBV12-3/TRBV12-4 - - CASTSGGQPQHF TGTGCCAGCACTTCGGGAGGTCAGCCCCAGCATTTT
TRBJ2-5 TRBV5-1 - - CASSIGGAIVGETQYF TGCGCCAGCAGCATAGGCGGGGCCATTGTTGGAGAGACCCAGTACTTC
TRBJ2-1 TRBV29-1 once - CSANRGGYNEQFF TGCAGCGCAAATAGAGGGGGCTACAATGAGCAGTTCTTC